This T cell receptor (beta chain) was retrieved from a study of control samples from healthy donors and cancer patients. V dropped 7 bases and J dropped 4 bases, with 13 bases sitting between them. The CDR3 runs to 13 residues. The assay was immunoSEQ multiplex PCR, and TCRdb's table has in-frame clones only and misses some. The sample gives approximately 90,000 clones, approximately 80% of which show up once; 15% to 20% is in the top ten. The sequence was obtained from a man aged 25 to 45 in good health. The chain has TRBV12-3 or TRBV12-4 and TRBJ1-1, with no clear D. Material for sequencing was blood. In DNA form, the CDR3 reads TGTGCCAGCACCCCCTCTTGGAGCACTGAAGCTTTCTTT. This encodes CASTPSWSTEAFF.